What follows are 2 T cell receptor beta chains derived from one specimen sequenced in a study of OX40 agonist ivuxolimab in advanced cancers. Clones were sequenced by immunoSEQ multiplex PCR, and TCRdb holds only the in-frame ones, with some missing. This repertoire shows under 80,000 clones, approximately 95% found once; its top ten account for approximately 0.3%. The specimen was CD4+ or CD8+ T cells sorted from blood, collected in a trial of the OX40 agonist ivuxolimab. These receptors were obtained from an adult with an advanced solid tumor such as melanoma, head and neck, liver or kidney cancer.

This clone was counted once. The CDR3 spells CASSDQREFYNEQFF. The CDR3 DNA follows: TGCGCCAGCAGTGACCAGCGGGAGTTCTACAATGAGCAGTTCTTC. The chain has TRBV10-1 and TRBJ2-1, with 8 bases aligning to TRBD2. Germline V gene lookup returns CDR1 WNHNN and CDR2 SYGVQD (reference sequence). Unmatched junction bases numbered 4, after V lost 3 bases and J lost 3 bases. The CDR3 consists of 15 residues.

The chain recombines TRBV6-5 with TRBJ1-1; D remains ambiguous. Germline V gives CDR1 MNHEY, CDR2 SVGAGI. This CDR3 is 14 amino acids long. V was trimmed by 5 bases and J by 1 base, leaving 11 bases between them. The CDR3 spells CASSPFPRNTEAFF. The CDR3 DNA reads TGTGCCAGCAGTCCCTTCCCTAGGAACACTGAAGCTTTCTTT.